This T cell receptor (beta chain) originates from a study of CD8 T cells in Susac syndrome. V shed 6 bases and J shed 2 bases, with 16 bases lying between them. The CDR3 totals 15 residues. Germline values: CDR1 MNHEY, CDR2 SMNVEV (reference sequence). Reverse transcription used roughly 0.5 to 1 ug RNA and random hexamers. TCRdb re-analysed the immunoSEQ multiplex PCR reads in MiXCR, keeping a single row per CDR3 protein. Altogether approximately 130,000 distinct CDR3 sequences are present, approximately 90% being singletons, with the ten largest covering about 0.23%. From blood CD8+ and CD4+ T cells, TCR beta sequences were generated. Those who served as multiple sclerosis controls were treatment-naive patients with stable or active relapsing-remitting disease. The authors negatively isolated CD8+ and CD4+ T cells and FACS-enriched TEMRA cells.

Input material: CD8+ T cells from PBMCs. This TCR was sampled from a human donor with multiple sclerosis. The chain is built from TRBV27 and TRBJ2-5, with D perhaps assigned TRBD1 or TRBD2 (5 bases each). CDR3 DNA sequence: TGTGCCAGCAGCCCAACAACGGGGCAACAAGAGACCCAGTACTTC. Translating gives CASSPTTGQQETQYF.